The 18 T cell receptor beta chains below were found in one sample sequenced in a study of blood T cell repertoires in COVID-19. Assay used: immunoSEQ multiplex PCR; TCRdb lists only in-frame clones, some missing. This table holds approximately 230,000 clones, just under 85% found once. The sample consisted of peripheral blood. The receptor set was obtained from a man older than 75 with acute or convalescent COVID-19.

This CDR3 reads CASSLPGQGPHEQYF. CDR3 DNA sequence: TGTGCCAGCAGCCTACCCGGACAGGGCCCCCACGAGCAGTACTTC. This rearrangement joins TRBV21-1 to TRBJ2-7; the tabulated D call, TRBD1, remains unverified against the DNA. TRBV21-1 is tagged as a pseudogene. This CDR3 contains 15 residues.

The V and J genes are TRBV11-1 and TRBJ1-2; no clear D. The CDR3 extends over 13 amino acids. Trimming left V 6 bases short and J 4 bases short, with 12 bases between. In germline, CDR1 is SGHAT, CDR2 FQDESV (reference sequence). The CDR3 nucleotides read TGTGCCAGCAGGCGCGGTGACGGCTATGGCTACACCTTC. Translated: CASRRGDGYGYTF.

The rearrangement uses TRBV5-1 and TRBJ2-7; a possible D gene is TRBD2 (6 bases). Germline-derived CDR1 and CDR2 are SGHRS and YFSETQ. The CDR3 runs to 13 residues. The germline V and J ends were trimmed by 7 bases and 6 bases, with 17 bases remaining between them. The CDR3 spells CASSAGPLGEQYF. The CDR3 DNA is TGCGCCAGCTCGGCGGGACCCCTGGGCGAGCAGTACTTC.

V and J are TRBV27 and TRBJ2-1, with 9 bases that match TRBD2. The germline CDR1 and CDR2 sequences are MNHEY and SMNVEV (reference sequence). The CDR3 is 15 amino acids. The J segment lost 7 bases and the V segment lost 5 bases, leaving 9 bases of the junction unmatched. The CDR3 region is CASSTAGGFSNEQFF. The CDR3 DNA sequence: TGTGCCAGCAGTACAGCGGGAGGCTTTAGTAATGAGCAGTTCTTC.

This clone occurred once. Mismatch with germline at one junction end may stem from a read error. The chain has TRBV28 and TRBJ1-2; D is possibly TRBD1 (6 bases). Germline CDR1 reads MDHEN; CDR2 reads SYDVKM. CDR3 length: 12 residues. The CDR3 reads CASSSVSQGNSF. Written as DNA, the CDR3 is TGTGCCAGCAGTTCAGTTTCACAGGGAAATTCCTTC.

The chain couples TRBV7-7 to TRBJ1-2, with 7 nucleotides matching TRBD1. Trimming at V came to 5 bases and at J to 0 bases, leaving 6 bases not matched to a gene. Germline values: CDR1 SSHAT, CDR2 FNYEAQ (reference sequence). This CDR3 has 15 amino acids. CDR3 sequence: CASSETGPTNYGYTF. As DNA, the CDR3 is TGTGCCAGCAGCGAGACAGGGCCGACTAACTATGGCTACACCTTC.

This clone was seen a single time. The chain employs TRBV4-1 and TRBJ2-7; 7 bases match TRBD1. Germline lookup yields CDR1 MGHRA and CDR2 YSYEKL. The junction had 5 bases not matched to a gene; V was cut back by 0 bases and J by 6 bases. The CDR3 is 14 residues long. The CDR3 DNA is TGCGCCAGCAGCCAAGACTGGCACAGGGGCGAGCAGTACTTC. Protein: CASSQDWHRGEQYF.

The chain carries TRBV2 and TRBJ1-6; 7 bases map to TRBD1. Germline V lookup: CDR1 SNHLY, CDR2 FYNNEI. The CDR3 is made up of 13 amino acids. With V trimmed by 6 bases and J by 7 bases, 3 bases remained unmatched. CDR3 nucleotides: TGTGCCAGCAGCCAGGGGGTAAATTCACCCCTCCACTTT. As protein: CASSQGVNSPLHF.

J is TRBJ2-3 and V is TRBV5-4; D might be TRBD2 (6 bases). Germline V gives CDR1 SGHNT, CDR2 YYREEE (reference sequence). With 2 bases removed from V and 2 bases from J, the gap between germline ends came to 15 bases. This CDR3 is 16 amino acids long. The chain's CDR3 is CASSFGTRKNTDTQYF. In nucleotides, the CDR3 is TGTGCCAGCAGCTTCGGGACTCGGAAAAACACAGATACGCAGTATTTT.

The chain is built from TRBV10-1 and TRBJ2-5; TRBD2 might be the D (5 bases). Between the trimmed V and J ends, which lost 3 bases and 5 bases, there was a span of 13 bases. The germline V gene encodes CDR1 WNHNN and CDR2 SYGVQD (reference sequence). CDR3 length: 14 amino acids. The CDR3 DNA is TGCGCCAGCAGTGAAAGAGGGCGGCAGGAGACCCAGTACTTC. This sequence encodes CASSERGRQETQYF.

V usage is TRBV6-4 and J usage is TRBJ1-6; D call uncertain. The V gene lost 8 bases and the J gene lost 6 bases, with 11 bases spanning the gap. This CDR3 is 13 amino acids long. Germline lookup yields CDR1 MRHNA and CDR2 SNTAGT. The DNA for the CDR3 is TGTGCCAGCTCTGAGGCGGTTAATTCACCCCTCCACTTT. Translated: CASSEAVNSPLHF.

DNA for the CDR3: TGTGCCAGCAGCCAAGATCCGGGGGAGCAGTACTTC. Translating gives CASSQDPGEQYF. The rearrangement links TRBV3-1 (or the pseudogene TRBV3-2) to TRBJ2-7; possibly TRBD2 for D (5 bases). The germline gives CDR1 LGHDT, CDR2 YNNKEL (reference sequence). This CDR3 contains 12 residues. The ends were cut back, 0 bases at V and 7 bases at J, with 7 bases in the middle.

CDR3 residues: CATSDASGTGSYGYTF. The DNA of the CDR3 is TGTGCCACCAGTGACGCATCCGGGACAGGCTCCTATGGCTACACCTTC. The genes are TRBV24-1 and TRBJ1-2; 8 positions agree with TRBD1. This CDR3 comprises 16 residues. The germline V gene has CDR1 KGHDR and CDR2 SFDVKD. Trimming removed 4 bases from V and 4 bases from J; junction bases left unmatched: 10.

As DNA, the CDR3 is TGCGCCAGCAGTGATTCCCTCACAGATACGCAGTATTTT. It is translated as CASSDSLTDTQYF. This sequence joins TRBV10-1 and TRBJ2-3; D ambiguous. Germline-derived CDR1 and CDR2 are WNHNN and SYGVQD (reference sequence). The CDR3 is made up of 13 amino acids. V gave up 3 bases and J gave up 2 bases, with 6 bases separating them.

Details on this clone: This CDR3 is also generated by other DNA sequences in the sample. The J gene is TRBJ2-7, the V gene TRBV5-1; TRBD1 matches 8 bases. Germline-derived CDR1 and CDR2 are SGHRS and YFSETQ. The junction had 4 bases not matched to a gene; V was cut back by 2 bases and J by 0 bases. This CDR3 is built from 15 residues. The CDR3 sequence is CASSLQTGGSYEQYF. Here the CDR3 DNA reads TGCGCCAGCAGCTTACAAACAGGGGGCTCCTACGAGCAGTACTTC.

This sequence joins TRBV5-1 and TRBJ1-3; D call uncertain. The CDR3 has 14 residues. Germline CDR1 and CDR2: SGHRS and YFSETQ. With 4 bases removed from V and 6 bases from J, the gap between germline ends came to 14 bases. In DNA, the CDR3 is TGCGCCAGCAGCCCTTGGGCGGGAATAAACACCATATATTTT. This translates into CASSPWAGINTIYF.

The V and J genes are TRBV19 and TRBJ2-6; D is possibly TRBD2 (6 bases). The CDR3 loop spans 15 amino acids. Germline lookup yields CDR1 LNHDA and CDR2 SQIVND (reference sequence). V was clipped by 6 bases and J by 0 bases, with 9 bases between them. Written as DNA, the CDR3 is TGTGCCAGTAGACGGGAGAGCTCTGGGGCCAACGTCCTGACTTTC. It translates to CASRRESSGANVLTF. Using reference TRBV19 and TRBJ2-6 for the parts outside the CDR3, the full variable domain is DGGITQSPKYLFRKEGQNVTLSCEQNLNHDAMYWYRQDPGQGLRLIYYSQIVNDFQKGDIAEGYSVSREKKESFPLTVTSAQKNPTAFYLCASRRESSGANVLTFGAGSRLTVL.

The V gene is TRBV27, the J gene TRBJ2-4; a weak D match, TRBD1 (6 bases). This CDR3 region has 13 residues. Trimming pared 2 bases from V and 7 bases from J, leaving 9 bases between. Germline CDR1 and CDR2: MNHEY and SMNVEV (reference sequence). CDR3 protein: CASSLGGQNIQYF. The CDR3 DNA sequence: TGTGCCAGCAGTTTAGGGGGCCAGAACATTCAGTACTTC.